The 5 T cell receptor beta chains in this list originate from one sample, sequenced in a study of blood T cell repertoires in COVID-19. Assay used: immunoSEQ multiplex PCR; TCRdb lists only in-frame clones, some missing. The sample lists over 45,000 clones; 70% to 90% were seen once. The sample comprised peripheral blood. Receptors were obtained from a human donor in a cohort sampled during active COVID-19.

The chain has TRBV19 and TRBJ1-1; no clear D. In germline, CDR1 is LNHDA, CDR2 SQIVND (reference sequence). Trimming took 5 bases from V and 4 from J, leaving 11 bases between them. The CDR3 is made up of 13 amino acids. This chain's CDR3 is CASSSQRSTEAFF. CDR3 bases: TGTGCCAGTAGTTCCCAGCGGAGCACTGAAGCTTTCTTT.

The chain combines TRBV4-1 with TRBJ1-5; 7 bases line up with TRBD1. The CDR3 has 17 residues. CDR1 is MGHRA, CDR2 YSYEKL, per germline. Germline trimming cut 1 base from V and 1 base from J; bases unmatched to any gene: 7. As DNA, the CDR3 is TGCGCCAGCAGCCAAGGGATGACAGGGCCGAGCAATCAGCCCCAGCATTTT. This sequence encodes CASSQGMTGPSNQPQHF.

Comments on this clone: The same CDR3 can be traced to other DNA sequences in this sample. The CDR3 protein is CASSLGSTGNTIYF. The DNA of the CDR3 is TGTGCCAGCAGCTTGGGCAGTACTGGAAACACCATATATTTT. This chain uses TRBV7-9 with TRBJ1-3; D gene unclear. There are 14 residues in the CDR3. Trimming left V 3 bases short and J 2 bases short, with 8 bases between. The germline V gene encodes CDR1 SEHNR and CDR2 FQNEAQ (reference sequence).

The rearrangement joins TRBV30 to TRBJ2-7; 12 nucleotides align to TRBD1. CDR3 length equals 17 residues. The ends lost 3 bases at V and 6 bases at J; junction bases unmatched: 15. CDR1 is GTSNPN and CDR2 is SVGIG in the germline V gene (reference sequence). This chain's CDR3 is CAWRPRGTGGLPGEQYF. DNA of the CDR3: TGTGCCTGGAGACCTCGGGGGACAGGGGGCCTACCGGGCGAGCAGTACTTC.

The rearrangement joins TRBV4-3 to TRBJ2-7; a possible D gene is TRBD2 (6 bases). The CDR3 sequence is 15 residues long. The V gene lost 0 bases and the J gene lost 6 bases, with 15 bases spanning the gap. CDR1 is LGHNA, CDR2 YSLEER, per germline. The CDR3 region is CASSQDHSQGGEQYF. CDR3 DNA: TGCGCCAGCAGCCAAGATCATTCGCAGGGAGGCGAGCAGTACTTC.